Following are 7 T cell receptor beta chains from one sample sequenced in a study of identical twins. TCRdb fed the 5' RACE reads into MiXCR, producing one record per CDR3 protein. The repertoire consists of about 530,000 distinct CDR3 sequences, with 20% to 25% occurring once and the leading ten covering around 0.48%. Separately, the same data were catalogued under a study of yellow fever vaccine responses in identical twins.

The sequencing sample was made of CD4+ T cells sorted from blood. All receptors come from a woman aged 18-29 years in good health.

This clonotype was seen a handful of times. CDR3 amino acids: CASSPGPEHIQYF. CDR3 nucleotide sequence: TGCGCCAGCAGCCCAGGGCCGGAACACATTCAGTACTTC. The chain has TRBV5-1 and TRBJ2-4; the D gene is possibly TRBD1 (5 bases). The V end was cut by 4 bases, the J end by 8 bases, with 13 bases between. Germline CDR1 SGHRS, CDR2 YFSETQ. The length of the CDR3 is 13 residues.

The chain couples TRBV20-1 to TRBJ2-5, with D possibly being TRBD2 (6 bases). Trimming took off 1 base at V and 5 bases at J, with 14 bases between the two ends. Germline values: CDR1 DFQATT, CDR2 SNEGSKA (reference sequence). The length of the CDR3 is 14 residues. This CDR3 is CSARVGGGIETQYF. The CDR3 DNA reads TGCAGTGCTAGAGTTGGGGGAGGCATCGAGACCCAGTACTTC.

V gene TRBV12-3 or TRBV12-4 combines with J gene TRBJ1-4; D is perhaps TRBD1 (6 bases). CDR3 length equals 14 residues. Trimming pared 6 bases from V and 5 bases from J, leaving 13 bases between. CDR3 region: CASRTRGPNEKLFF. CDR3 nucleotide sequence: TGTGCCAGCAGGACCAGGGGTCCCAATGAAAAACTGTTTTTT.

This clonotype was counted only a few times. The V gene is TRBV25-1, the J gene TRBJ2-5; D not resolved. The CDR3 is 14 amino acids. V was clipped by 1 base and J by 2 bases, with 8 bases between them. CDR1 and CDR2 (germline): MGHDK, SYGVNS. The CDR3 DNA reads as TGTGCCAGCAGTGAATCCCCCCGTCAAGAGACCCAGTACTTC. Its translation: CASSESPRQETQYF.

In this sample, this clonotype turned up a few times. The rearrangement uses TRBV7-8 and TRBJ2-3, with D uncertain. Germline loops: CDR1 SGHVS, CDR2 FQNEAQ. CDR3 length: 12 residues. V was cut by 2 bases and J by 5 bases, with 5 bases left in between. CDR3 residues: CASSLSEDTQYF. In nucleotides, the CDR3 is TGTGCCAGCAGCTTATCGGAAGATACGCAGTATTTT. The full variable domain, with the rest looked up from reference TRBV7-8 and TRBJ2-3, is GAGVSQSPRYKVAKRGQDVALRCDPISGHVSLFWYQQALGQGPEFLTYFQNEAQLDKSGLPSDRFFAERPEGSVSTLKIQRTQQEDSAVYLCASSLSEDTQYFGPGTRLTVL.

This clonotype was observed a handful of times. The chain has TRBV6-1 and TRBJ2-2; D remains unclear. The CDR3 has 15 amino acids. V was shortened by 6 bases and J by 0 bases, with 11 bases between the two germline ends. The V gene's germline CDR1 is MNHNS and CDR2 SASEGT. The CDR3 loop is CASSLSPPNTGELFF. DNA for the CDR3: TGTGCCAGCAGCCTCAGCCCCCCGAACACCGGGGAGCTGTTTTTT.

The J gene is TRBJ2-3, the V gene TRBV18, with 7 bases fitting TRBD1. CDR3 length equals 15 residues. Trimming cost V 5 bases and J 1 base; bases outside gene matches: 6. The germline CDR1 and CDR2 sequences are KGHSH and LQKENI. CDR3 residues: CASSLDRVGTDTQYF. In DNA, the CDR3 is TGTGCCAGCTCATTAGACAGGGTTGGCACAGATACGCAGTATTTT. Full variable domain (remainder filled in from reference TRBV18 and TRBJ2-3): NAGVMQNPRHLVRRRGQEARLRCSPMKGHSHVYWYRQLPEEGLKFMVYLQKENIIDESGMPKERFSAEFPKEGPSILRIQQVVRGDSAAYFCASSLDRVGTDTQYFGPGTRLTVL.